Below are 18 T cell receptor beta chains sequenced from a single sample in a study of post-analysis software for immune sequencing data (dated by TCRdb to the mid-2010s). Broad study findings and their caveats: Patients showed significantly higher frequencies than controls for 4 or 5 TRBV segments, among them TRBV5-6, TRBV5-1 and TRBV20-1.

Their specific antigens are unknown. Library method: PCR. The sample was run on an Illumina HiSeq 2500. To reduce PCR and sequencing biases, unique molecular identifiers were built into the TCR beta cDNA libraries. TCRdb's own reprocessing of the public reads used fastp at Q25 and MiXCR and kept productive beta chains. Each record represents a unique CDR3 protein, reported with the most common genes and DNA among its rows. The sample includes roughly 700,000 distinct CDR3 sequences, with 25% to 30% observed a single time. The top ten clonotypes cover more than 0.45% of the sample. Sequencing was carried out using blood. The receptor source for this set is a girl between 5 and 17 years old with multiple sclerosis.

The rearrangement links TRBV29-1 to TRBJ2-1, with 7 bases identical to TRBD2. CDR1 and CDR2 from the germline V gene are SQVTM and ANQGSEA. V dropped 3 bases and J dropped 6; count of bases not matched to a gene: 5. The CDR3 has 13 residues. CDR3 sequence (DNA): TGCAGCGTTGATCAGGGAGGGTGCAATGAGCAGTTCTTC. Protein sequence: CSVDQGGCNEQFF.

This clonotype occurred a few times. The J gene is TRBJ2-1, the V gene TRBV14, with TRBD2 matching 10 bases. Germline CDR1 is SGHDN and CDR2 is FVKESK. Trimming cost V 4 bases and J 7 bases; bases outside gene matches: 4. CDR3 length: 14 amino acids. In DNA form, the CDR3 reads TGTGCCAGCAGCCGAGCGGGAGGGGTAAATGAGCAGTTCTTC. This encodes CASSRAGGVNEQFF.

This clonotype was detected only a few times. DNA of the CDR3: TGTGCCAGCAGGTTGCTCCAGCTATTGGAGACCCAGTACTTC. This encodes CASRLLQLLETQYF. The chain uses TRBV5-5 and TRBJ2-7; D gene unclear. Near its end, the DNA agrees better with TRBJ2-5, so the J call may be wrong. The CDR3 runs 14 residues. Per the germline V gene, CDR1 is SGHKS and CDR2 is YYEKEE (reference sequence).

The gene calls are TRBV7-2 and TRBJ2-1; 9 nucleotides match TRBD2. The CDR3 runs to 14 residues. V lost 7 bases, J lost 7 bases, and 8 bases stayed unmatched. CDR1 SGHTA and CDR2 FQGNSA come from the germline V gene. The CDR3: CASIAGVRENEQFF. The CDR3 DNA reads as TGTGCCAGCATAGCGGGAGTAAGGGAAAATGAGCAGTTCTTC. The full variable domain, completed using reference TRBV7-2 and TRBJ2-1, is GAGVSQSPSNKVTEKGKDVELRCDPISGHTALYWYRQSLGQGLEFLIYFQGNSAPDKSGLPSDRFSAERTGGSVSTLTIQRTQQEDSAVYLCASIAGVRENEQFFGPGTRLTVL.

Only a few counts were recorded for this clonotype. One end of the junction fails to match germline, which may point to a read error. The V call is TRBV7-2, the J call TRBJ2-7, with 9 bases that match TRBD2. The germline V gene has CDR1 SGHTA and CDR2 FQGNSA. The CDR3 runs 16 residues. CDR3 coding DNA: TGTGCCAGCAGCCTCCGAATAGCGGGGGTTTCCTACGAGCAGTATTTC. This encodes CASSLRIAGVSYEQYF.

The table lists this clonotype with a few counts. This chain connects TRBV6-5 to TRBJ2-7; 7 nucleotides match TRBD2. The CDR3 is 15 amino acids. The trim removed 2 bases at V and 0 bases at J, leaving 4 bases unmatched. Germline loops: CDR1 MNHEY, CDR2 SVGAGI. The CDR3 DNA follows: TGTGCCAGCAGTTACAGTCGGGACTACTCCTACGAGCAGTACTTC. This gives the protein CASSYSRDYSYEQYF.

This clonotype was picked up a small number of times. The chain combines TRBV28 with TRBJ2-7, with 8 bases matching TRBD2. Trimming cost V 5 bases and J 2 bases; bases outside gene matches: 8. Germline V gene sequence: CDR1 MDHEN, CDR2 SYDVKM. The CDR3 is made up of 15 amino acids. The CDR3 region is CASSPSQRGTYEQYF. CDR3 sequence (DNA): TGTGCCAGCAGTCCCTCTCAGCGGGGGACCTACGAGCAGTACTTC.

The sample holds a few counts of this clonotype. This chain joins TRBV12-3 or TRBV12-4 and TRBJ1-2, with D possibly TRBD1 on 6 matching bases. The CDR3 spans 13 residues. Trimming took 6 bases from V and 12 from J, leaving 20 bases between them. The CDR3 DNA is TGTGCCAGCAGCTATCATCTGACAGGCAAGGACACCTTC. Protein: CASSYHLTGKDTF.

A word on this clonotype: With a much larger clone just one base away, this may be a read error. The CDR3 end shows no conserved phenylalanine or tryptophan, and so a read error is likely. CDR3: CAIIGQGGTSGYTL. Written as DNA, the CDR3 is TGTGCCATCATTGGACAGGGGGGGACTTCTGGCTACACCTTG. The rearrangement joins TRBV10-3 to TRBJ1-2, with 10 bases aligning to TRBD1. The CDR3 extends over 14 amino acids. Germline CDR1 ENHRY, CDR2 SYGVKD. The V gene end was trimmed by 7 bases and the J gene end by 7 bases; junction bases not matched to a gene: 9.

This clonotype was counted between two and nine times. The chain employs TRBV20-1 and TRBJ2-7; D gene uncertain. The germline V gene encodes CDR1 DFQATT and CDR2 SNEGSKA (reference sequence). The germline V and J ends were trimmed by 6 bases and 0 bases, with 18 bases remaining between them. This CDR3 comprises 15 residues. The CDR3 DNA sequence: TGCAGTGCCCAAACCCCCTGGTCTCTCTCCTACGAGCAGTACTTC. It specifies CSAQTPWSLSYEQYF.

The rearrangement links TRBV7-8 to TRBJ2-7; weak D call: TRBD2 (7 bases). V lost 2 bases and J 7 bases, leaving 27 bases between the germline ends. The CDR3 is 18 amino acids. Germline assignment: CDR1 SGHVS and CDR2 FQNEAQ. In DNA, the CDR3 is TGTGCCAGCAGCTTAAGGGCGGGGGCGGCTGGGGGATACAATGAGCAGTACTTC. Amino acids: CASSLRAGAAGGYNEQYF.

V usage is TRBV5-1 and J usage is TRBJ2-5; 7 bases agree with TRBD1. V shed 6 bases and J 5 bases; nucleotides not matched to a gene: 7. Germline CDR1 SGHRS, CDR2 YFSETQ. CDR3 length equals 13 residues. In DNA form, the CDR3 reads TGCGCCAGCACCGGACAGGCTGGGGAGACCCAGTACTTC. Translating it yields CASTGQAGETQYF.

This clonotype showed up just a few times. The CDR3 loop reads CSARTAGGTKEGREDGYTF. The DNA for the CDR3 is TGCAGTGCCAGGACCGCAGGGGGTACGAAAGAAGGGCGCGAAGATGGCTACACCTTC. This chain links TRBV20-1 with TRBJ1-2, with 7 bases matching TRBD1. Per the germline V gene, CDR1 is DFQATT and CDR2 is SNEGSKA (reference sequence). The CDR3 has 19 residues. Losses at the gene ends were 6 bases for V and 6 bases for J; bases not matched to a gene: 28.

CDR3 DNA: TGTGCCAGCGGATATGGACAGAACACTGAAGCTTTCTTT. It yields the protein CASGYGQNTEAFF. The rearrangement uses TRBV6-6 and TRBJ1-1; weak D call: TRBD1 (5 bases). V was clipped by 8 bases and J by 1 base, with 11 bases between them. The CDR3 extends over 13 amino acids. Per germline, CDR1 MNHNY and CDR2 SVGAGI (reference sequence).

The chain combines TRBV7-2 with TRBJ2-1; 9 positions agree with TRBD2. CDR3 length: 15 amino acids. Germline CDR1 is SGHTA and CDR2 is FQGNSA. J lost 6 bases, V lost 3 bases, and 6 bases had no gene match. The CDR3 DNA reads as TGTGCCAGCAGCTTCGGCGGGAGGGGGGGCAATGAGCAGTTCTTC. Protein product: CASSFGGRGGNEQFF.

The chain recombines TRBV29-1 with TRBJ2-3, with TRBD2 identical over 13 bases. This CDR3 contains 19 residues. Trimming cost V 0 bases and J 0 bases; bases outside gene matches: 9. The V gene's germline CDR1 is SQVTM and CDR2 ANQGSEA. The CDR3, as DNA: TGCAGCGTTGAAGATTTACTAGCGGGAGGGATAGCTAGCACAGATACGCAGTATTTT. It codes for CSVEDLLAGGIASTDTQYF.

The chain joins TRBV5-1 to TRBJ2-1; no reliable D call. The length of the CDR3 is 16 residues. The V end lost 1 base, the J end lost 4 bases, and 15 bases lay between the germline ends. Germline V gene data show CDR1 as SGHRS and CDR2 as YFSETQ. DNA for the CDR3: TGCGCCAGCAGCTTGTTGGCCCAGTCCGGTTACAATGAGCAGTTCTTC. Amino acids: CASSLLAQSGYNEQFF. The complete variable domain, with remaining parts taken from reference TRBV5-1 and TRBJ2-1, reads KAGVTQTPRYLIKTRGQQVTLSCSPISGHRSVSWYQQTPGQGLQFLFEYFSETQRNKGNFPGRFSGRQFSNSRSEMNVSTLELGDSALYLCASSLLAQSGYNEQFFGPGTRLTVL.

The chain has TRBV7-2 and TRBJ1-4; D possibly corresponds to TRBD1 (6 bases). Germline lookup yields CDR1 SGHTA and CDR2 FQGNSA. The CDR3 runs to 14 residues. The germline V and J ends were trimmed by 5 bases and 8 bases, with 15 bases remaining between them. The CDR3 nucleotides are TGTGCCAGCAGCCCGACAGGAGTAAGCGAAAAACTGTTTTTT. It codes for CASSPTGVSEKLFF.